This T cell receptor beta chain was profiled in a study of OX40 agonist ivuxolimab in advanced cancers. There are many counts of this clone. What it binds is not known. TCRdb's table, derived via immunoSEQ multiplex PCR, lists solely in-frame clones and lacks some. The profile shows under 90,000 clones, 84% of them singletons. The V and J ends lost 4 bases and 4 bases respectively, with 17 bases between them. CDR1 SGHTA and CDR2 FQGNSA come from the germline V gene. This CDR3 has 15 residues. General study results and limits: It was also the case that some nonresponders had low normalized T-cell clonal expansion. Among patients with partial responses at 0.1-3.0 mg/kg, clonal expansion was among the lowest.

It was autoimmune disease history or systemic immunosuppression that excluded patients. The sample was CD4+ or CD8+ T cells sorted from blood, taken in a trial of the OX40 agonist ivuxolimab. The V call is TRBV7-2, the J call TRBJ2-7; the D gene is possibly TRBD1 (7 bases). The sequence came from an adult with an advanced solid tumor such as melanoma, head and neck, liver or kidney cancer. CDR3: CASSSKSGGRYEQYF. The CDR3 coding sequence is TGTGCCAGCAGCTCCAAGTCAGGGGGGAGGTACGAGCAGTACTTC.